The 23 T cell receptor beta chains reported below all come from one sample, sequenced in a study of CD8+ T cells in alopecia areata. Treatment of the sample: oral pan-JAK inhibitor, 5-10 mg twice daily. Extracted RNA was reverse transcribed, and the resulting cDNA served as sequencing template. Sequencing was performed with immunoSEQ multiplex PCR; in TCRdb, only in-frame clones are kept and a portion is missing. This table has about 210,000 clones, 64% appearing once. Specimen: CD4+ T cells sorted from blood, collected at week 4, from a patient treated with tofacitinib. The receptors here all came from a human donor with alopecia areata.

The chain combines TRBV29-1 with TRBJ2-7; 7 bases line up with TRBD2. The V segment lost 6 bases and the J segment 3 bases; nucleotides outside the gene matches: 5. The CDR3 is 12 amino acids. Germline CDR1 reads SQVTM; CDR2 reads ANQGSEA. The DNA of the CDR3 is TGCAGCGTCCGGGAGGCAGTCTACGAGCAGTACTTC. Its translation: CSVREAVYEQYF.

This chain connects TRBV9 to TRBJ2-6, with TRBD1 matching 7 bases. CDR1 is SGDLS and CDR2 is YYNGEE in the germline V gene. With 0 bases clipped from V and 0 bases from J, the junction kept 6 bases outside the gene matches. This CDR3 spans 18 amino acids. CDR3 DNA sequence: TGTGCCAGCAGCGTAGGGACAGGTGCACTCTCTGGGGCCAACGTCCTGACTTTC. This encodes CASSVGTGALSGANVLTF.

This clone has only a few counts. The rearrangement joins TRBV29-1 to TRBJ1-1, with unresolved D. The V gene lost 2 bases and the J gene lost 4 bases, with 8 bases spanning the gap. This CDR3 region has 12 residues. CDR1 and CDR2 (germline): SQVTM, ANQGSEA. The CDR3 region has the DNA TGCAGCGTTGAAAGCAGGTTCACTGAAGCTTTCTTT. Encoded protein: CSVESRFTEAFF.

This clone was seen a handful of times. CDR3 nucleotide sequence: TGTGCCAGCACTTTTACGGGACAGGGTTTTTACGAGCAGTACTTC. Its translation is CASTFTGQGFYEQYF. The chain carries TRBV25-1 and TRBJ2-7, with 9 bases lining up with TRBD1. Germline V gene sequence: CDR1 MGHDK, CDR2 SYGVNS. The CDR3 consists of 15 residues. The ends lost 7 bases at V and 4 bases at J; junction bases unmatched: 11.

This clone was detected a few times. The chain combines TRBV2 with TRBJ2-7, with 7 bases lining up with TRBD1. This CDR3 has 11 residues. The junction had 7 bases not matched to a gene; V was cut back by 5 bases and J by 12 bases. In germline, CDR1 is SNHLY, CDR2 FYNNEI. CDR3 sequence (DNA): TGTGCCAGCAGTCCCAGGGGGATTTGGTACTTC. This sequence encodes CASSPRGIWYF.

The chain employs TRBV7-2 and TRBJ1-1; no firm D call. Germline V gene sequence: CDR1 SGHTA, CDR2 FQGNSA. CDR3 length: 13 amino acids. Trimming stripped 5 bases from V and 1 base from J, with 8 bases between. For the CDR3, the DNA is TGTGCCAGCAGCGATTACGAGAACACTGAAGCTTTCTTT. Protein sequence: CASSDYENTEAFF.

The chain employs TRBV29-1 and TRBJ1-2, with D possibly matching TRBD1 (5 bases). Germline V gene data show CDR1 as SQVTM and CDR2 as ANQGSEA. The CDR3 is made up of 12 amino acids. CDR3 region: CVSGTLEDGYTF. Written as DNA, the CDR3 is TGCGTATCTGGGACCTTAGAAGATGGCTACACCTTC.

Only a few counts were recorded for this clone. This chain joins TRBV5-6 and TRBJ1-2; D is unclear. Trimming removed 0 bases at V and 2 bases at J, with 11 bases between. Looked up from germline, CDR1 is SGHDT and CDR2 is YYEEEE. CDR3 length: 15 amino acids. This CDR3 reads CASSLVAGYNYGYTF. The CDR3 nucleotides are TGTGCCAGCAGCTTGGTGGCCGGTTACAACTATGGCTACACCTTC. Full variable domain (outside the CDR3, taken from reference TRBV5-6 and TRBJ1-2): DAGVTQSPTHLIKTRGQQVTLRCSPKSGHDTVSWYQQALGQGPQFIFQYYEEEERQRGNFPDRFSGHQFPNYSSELNVNALLLGDSALYLCASSLVAGYNYGYTFGSGTRLTVV.

The chain carries TRBV6-5 and TRBJ2-3, with 9 bases fitting TRBD2. V was pared by 1 base and J by 6 bases, with 8 bases of the junction left unmatched. The CDR3 loop spans 16 amino acids. CDR1 and CDR2 from the germline V gene are MNHEY and SVGAGI. CDR3 sequence: CASSYFLAGGYDTQYF. The CDR3 nucleotides read TGTGCCAGCAGTTACTTCCTGGCGGGGGGGTACGATACGCAGTATTTT.

This clone turned up a few times. The genes are TRBV29-1 and TRBJ2-3, with TRBD1 identical over 10 bases. The J segment lost 5 bases and the V segment lost 6 bases, leaving 5 bases of the junction unmatched. The CDR3 has 13 residues. Germline V gene data show CDR1 as SQVTM and CDR2 as ANQGSEA. The CDR3 DNA sequence: TGCAGCGTCAGGACAGGGGGGAGAGATACGCAGTATTTT. Translated: CSVRTGGRDTQYF.

CDR3 protein: CAWSGDRGHGNSPLHF. The CDR3 coding sequence is TGTGCCTGGAGCGGGGACAGGGGGCATGGAAATTCACCCCTCCACTTT. The rearrangement links TRBV30 to TRBJ1-6; TRBD1 matches 12 bases. This CDR3 is 16 amino acids long. CDR1 is GTSNPN and CDR2 is SVGIG in the germline V gene (reference sequence). V was clipped by 3 bases and J by 7 bases; unmatched bases: 7.

This chain links TRBV29-1 with TRBJ2-1; D remains unclear. The CDR3 totals 12 residues. V was cut by 2 bases and J by 9 bases, with 11 bases left in between. The germline CDR1 and CDR2 sequences are SQVTM and ANQGSEA. The CDR3 coding sequence is TGCAGCGTTGAAACGGGTGGTGGTGAGCAGTTCTTC. This encodes CSVETGGGEQFF.

The V and J genes are TRBV2 and TRBJ2-5, with no clear D. Trimming cost V 5 bases and J 5 bases, with 18 bases left between them. The CDR3 has 15 amino acids. Per germline, CDR1 SNHLY and CDR2 FYNNEI. The CDR3, as DNA: TGTGCCAGCAGTCTACCGGGCCCAAAATCGGAGACCCAGTACTTC. Translation gives CASSLPGPKSETQYF.

This clone was observed a few times. This chain joins TRBV29-1 and TRBJ2-5, with a tentative D call TRBD1 (5 bases). Trimming pared 8 bases from V and 2 bases from J, leaving 9 bases between. From germline, CDR1 is SQVTM and CDR2 ANQGSEA. The CDR3 runs 11 residues. CDR3 DNA: TGCAGCTCAAGACAGCAAGAGACCCAGTACTTC. Protein product: CSSRQQETQYF. Using reference TRBV29-1 and TRBJ2-5 for the parts outside the CDR3, the full variable domain is SAVISQKPSRDICQRGTSLTIQCQVDSQVTMMFWYRQQPGQSLTLIATANQGSEATYESGFVIDKFPISRPNLTFSTLTVSNMSPEDSSIYLCSSRQQETQYFGPGTRLLVL.

The chain joins TRBV7-2 to TRBJ2-3; D may be TRBD1 (5 bases). Germline CDR1 reads SGHTA; CDR2 reads FQGNSA. V lost 5 bases and J 1 base, leaving 10 bases between the germline ends. The CDR3 loop spans 14 amino acids. CDR3 bases: TGTGCCAGCAGCCGGACACCGGGCACAGATACGCAGTATTTT. Translation gives CASSRTPGTDTQYF.

The chain employs TRBV14 and TRBJ2-3; the match to TRBD2 covers 9 bases. The V segment lost 4 bases and the J segment 3 bases; nucleotides outside the gene matches: 5. The germline CDR1 and CDR2 sequences are SGHDN and FVKESK. The length of the CDR3 is 15 residues. CDR3 sequence: CASSPLLAGTDTQYF. The CDR3 DNA is TGTGCCAGCAGCCCTCTTCTAGCGGGGACAGATACGCAGTATTTT.

This clone has a handful of counts. J is TRBJ2-1 and V is TRBV18; 7 bases agree with TRBD2. J lost 0 bases, V lost 3 bases, and 11 bases had no gene match. Germline V gives CDR1 KGHSH, CDR2 LQKENI. The CDR3 runs 18 residues. Here the CDR3 reads CASSPGDYLDSSYNEQFF. In DNA, the CDR3 is TGTGCCAGCTCACCGGGGGACTACCTCGACAGCTCCTACAATGAGCAGTTCTTC.

This chain connects TRBV6-5 to TRBJ2-7; 9 bases match TRBD1. V lost 2 bases and J lost 4; bases outside the gene matches: 0. This CDR3 comprises 13 residues. Looked up from germline, CDR1 is MNHEY and CDR2 is SVGAGI. The CDR3 is CASSYGTGYEQYF. The CDR3 region has the DNA TGTGCCAGCAGTTACGGGACAGGGTACGAGCAGTACTTC.

This clone was seen more than once but under ten times. This chain's CDR3 is CSVYQDGYTF. The CDR3 DNA follows: TGCAGCGTTTATCAGGATGGCTACACCTTC. The V and J genes are TRBV29-1 and TRBJ1-2; D not resolved. CDR3 length: 10 residues. The V end was cut by 5 bases, the J end by 6 bases, with 7 bases between. Germline V CDR1 and CDR2: SQVTM, ANQGSEA.

About this clone: The same CDR3 also results from other DNA sequences found in this sample. V gene TRBV30 combines with J gene TRBJ2-5, with D unresolved. The V end lost 0 bases, the J end lost 7 bases, and 3 bases lay between the germline ends. Germline CDR1 reads GTSNPN; CDR2 reads SVGIG (reference sequence). The CDR3 contains 10 residues. CDR3 protein: CAWSVVTQYF. As DNA, the CDR3 is TGTGCCTGGAGTGTAGTGACCCAGTACTTC.

The chain couples TRBV6-6 to TRBJ2-7, with TRBD1 identical over 7 bases. Germline V gene lookup returns CDR1 MNHNY and CDR2 SVGAGI (reference sequence). The V segment lost 6 bases and the J segment 2 bases; nucleotides outside the gene matches: 4. The CDR3 is 13 residues long. The CDR3 here is CASSTGTAYEQYF. DNA for the CDR3: TGTGCCAGCAGCACCGGGACAGCCTACGAGCAGTACTTC.

This clone was counted once. This sequence joins TRBV5-1 and TRBJ2-5; D possibly uses TRBD1 or TRBD2 (7 bases each). Germline lookup yields CDR1 SGHRS and CDR2 YFSETQ. The CDR3 length is 16 residues. Deletions cut 0 bases from V and 4 bases from J, with 16 bases between. CDR3 sequence (DNA): TGCGCCAGCAGCTTGGACCGGGGGGACAGACCAGAGACCCAGTACTTC. Protein: CASSLDRGDRPETQYF.

This clone was seen more than once but under ten times. This rearrangement joins TRBV5-1 to TRBJ1-2; D possibly corresponds to TRBD1 (6 bases). The CDR3 is 14 residues long. Germline CDR1 SGHRS, CDR2 YFSETQ. Trimming removed 0 bases from V and 2 bases from J, with 8 bases in between. The DNA of the CDR3 is TGCGCCAGCAGCTTGGACAGGGCGAACTATGGCTACACCTTC. Translating it yields CASSLDRANYGYTF. Supplemented by reference TRBV5-1 and TRBJ1-2, the full variable domain reads KAGVTQTPRYLIKTRGQQVTLSCSPISGHRSVSWYQQTPGQGLQFLFEYFSETQRNKGNFPGRFSGRQFSNSRSEMNVSTLELGDSALYLCASSLDRANYGYTFGSGTRLTVV.